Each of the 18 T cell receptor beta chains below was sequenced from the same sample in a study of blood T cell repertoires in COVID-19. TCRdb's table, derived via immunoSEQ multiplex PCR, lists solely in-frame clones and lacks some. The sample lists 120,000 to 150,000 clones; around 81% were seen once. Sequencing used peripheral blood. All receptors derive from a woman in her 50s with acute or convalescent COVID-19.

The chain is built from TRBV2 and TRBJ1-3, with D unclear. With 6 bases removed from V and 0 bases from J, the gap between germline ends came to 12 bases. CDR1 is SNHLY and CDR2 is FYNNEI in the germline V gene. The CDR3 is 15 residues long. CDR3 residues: CASRVTGFSGNTIYF. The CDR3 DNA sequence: TGTGCCAGCAGAGTGACGGGTTTCTCTGGAAACACCATATATTTT.

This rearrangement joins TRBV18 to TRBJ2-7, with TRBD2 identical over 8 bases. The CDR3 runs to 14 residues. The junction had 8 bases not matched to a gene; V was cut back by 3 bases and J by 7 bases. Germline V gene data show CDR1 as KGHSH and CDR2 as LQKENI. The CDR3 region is CASSPGGGRREQYF. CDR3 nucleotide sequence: TGTGCCAGCTCACCCGGGGGGGGGCGCAGGGAGCAGTACTTC.

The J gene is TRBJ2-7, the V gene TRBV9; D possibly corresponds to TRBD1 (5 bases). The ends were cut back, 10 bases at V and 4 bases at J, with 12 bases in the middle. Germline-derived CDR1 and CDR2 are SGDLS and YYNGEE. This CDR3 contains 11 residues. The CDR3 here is CALLQGYEQYF. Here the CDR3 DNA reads TGTGCCCTACTTCAGGGATACGAGCAGTACTTC.

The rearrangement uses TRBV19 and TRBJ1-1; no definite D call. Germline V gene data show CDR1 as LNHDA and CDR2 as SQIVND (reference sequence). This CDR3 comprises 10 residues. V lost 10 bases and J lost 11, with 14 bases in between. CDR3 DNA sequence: TGTGCCAACGTGGGCGTTGACGCTTTCTTT. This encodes CANVGVDAFF.

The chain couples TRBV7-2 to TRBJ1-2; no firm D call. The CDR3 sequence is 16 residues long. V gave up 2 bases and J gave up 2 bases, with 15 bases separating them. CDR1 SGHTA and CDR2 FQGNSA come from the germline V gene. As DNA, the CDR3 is TGTGCCAGCAGCTTACTTATCGGCGGAGCAAACTATGGCTACACCTTC. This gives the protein CASSLLIGGANYGYTF. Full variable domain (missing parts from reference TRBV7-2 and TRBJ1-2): GAGVSQSPSNKVTEKGKDVELRCDPISGHTALYWYRQSLGQGLEFLIYFQGNSAPDKSGLPSDRFSAERTGGSVSTLTIQRTQQEDSAVYLCASSLLIGGANYGYTFGSGTRLTVV.

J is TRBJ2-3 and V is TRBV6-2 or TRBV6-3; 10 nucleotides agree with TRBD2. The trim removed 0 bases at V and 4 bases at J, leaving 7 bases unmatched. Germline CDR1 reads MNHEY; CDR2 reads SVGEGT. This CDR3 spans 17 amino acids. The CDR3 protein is CASSYSLAGSLPDTQYF. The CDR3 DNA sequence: TGTGCCAGCAGTTACTCACTAGCGGGGAGTCTCCCAGATACGCAGTATTTT.

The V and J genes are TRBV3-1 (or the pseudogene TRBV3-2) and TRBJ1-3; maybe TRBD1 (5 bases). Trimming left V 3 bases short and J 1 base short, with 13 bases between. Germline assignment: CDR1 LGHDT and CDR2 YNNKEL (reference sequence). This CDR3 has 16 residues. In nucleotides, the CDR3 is TGTGCCAGCAGCCATAGCCGGGACTCATCTGGAAACACCATATATTTT. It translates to CASSHSRDSSGNTIYF.

CDR3 nucleotide sequence: TGCGCCAGCAGCCCGGGGACTAGCGGGGCCGCAGATACGCAGTATTTT. Residues: CASSPGTSGAADTQYF. This chain joins TRBV5-1 and TRBJ2-3, with 13 nucleotides matching TRBD2. Germline V CDR1 and CDR2: SGHRS, YFSETQ. CDR3 length equals 16 residues. With 4 bases clipped from V and 4 bases from J, the junction kept 6 bases outside the gene matches. Full variable domain (remainder filled in from reference TRBV5-1 and TRBJ2-3): KAGVTQTPRYLIKTRGQQVTLSCSPISGHRSVSWYQQTPGQGLQFLFEYFSETQRNKGNFPGRFSGRQFSNSRSEMNVSTLELGDSALYLCASSPGTSGAADTQYFGPGTRLTVL.

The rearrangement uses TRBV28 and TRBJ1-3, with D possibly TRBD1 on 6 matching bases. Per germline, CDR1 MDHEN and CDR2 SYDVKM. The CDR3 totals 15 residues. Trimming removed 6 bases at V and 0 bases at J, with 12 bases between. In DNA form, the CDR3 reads TGTGCCAGCAGCTCAGGGGCAAACTCTGGAAACACCATATATTTT. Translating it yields CASSSGANSGNTIYF. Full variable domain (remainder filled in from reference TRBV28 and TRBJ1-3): DVKVTQSSRYLVKRTGEKVFLECVQDMDHENMFWYRQDPGLGLRLIYFSYDVKMKEKGDIPEGYSVSREKKERFSLILESASTNQTSMYLCASSSGANSGNTIYFGEGSWLTVV.

DNA for the CDR3: TGTGCCAGCAGCAGGACAGCAACTAATGAAAAACTGTTTTTT. Its protein product is CASSRTATNEKLFF. V is TRBV7-2 and J is TRBJ1-4; D is possibly TRBD1 (6 bases). In germline, CDR1 is SGHTA, CDR2 FQGNSA. This CDR3 comprises 14 residues. V was shortened by 5 bases and J by 0 bases, with 7 bases between the two germline ends.

CDR3 coding DNA: TGTGCCAGCAGCCCAGTAACTATCACAGATACGCAGTATTTT. This gives the protein CASSPVTITDTQYF. The J gene is TRBJ2-3, the V gene TRBV4-2; D remains ambiguous. This CDR3 has 14 residues. The ends were cut back, 4 bases at V and 2 bases at J, with 10 bases in the middle. CDR1 LGHNA and CDR2 YNFKEQ come from the germline V gene.

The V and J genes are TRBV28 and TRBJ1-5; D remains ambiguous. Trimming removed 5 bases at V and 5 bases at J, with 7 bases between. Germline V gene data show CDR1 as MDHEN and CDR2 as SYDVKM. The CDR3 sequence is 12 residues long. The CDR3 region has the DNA TGTGCCAGCAGTGAGATGGATCAGCCCCAGCATTTT. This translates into CASSEMDQPQHF.

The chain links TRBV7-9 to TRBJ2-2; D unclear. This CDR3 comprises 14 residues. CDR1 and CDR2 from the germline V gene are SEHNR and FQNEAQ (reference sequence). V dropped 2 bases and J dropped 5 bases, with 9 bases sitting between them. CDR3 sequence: CASSLFGATGELFF. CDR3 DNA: TGTGCCAGCAGCTTATTTGGAGCTACCGGGGAGCTGTTTTTT.

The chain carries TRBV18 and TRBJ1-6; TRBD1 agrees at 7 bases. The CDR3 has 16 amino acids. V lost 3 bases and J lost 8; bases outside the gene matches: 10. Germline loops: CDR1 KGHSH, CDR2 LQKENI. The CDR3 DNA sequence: TGTGCCAGCTCACCGAGGACAGGAATCGATTATTCACCCCTCCACTTT. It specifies CASSPRTGIDYSPLHF.

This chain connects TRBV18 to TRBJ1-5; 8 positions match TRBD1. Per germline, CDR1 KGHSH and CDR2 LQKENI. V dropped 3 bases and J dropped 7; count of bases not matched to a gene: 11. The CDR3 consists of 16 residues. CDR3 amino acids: CASSPTTGGGRQPQHF. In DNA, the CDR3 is TGTGCCAGCTCACCGACCACAGGGGGGGGCAGGCAGCCCCAGCATTTT.

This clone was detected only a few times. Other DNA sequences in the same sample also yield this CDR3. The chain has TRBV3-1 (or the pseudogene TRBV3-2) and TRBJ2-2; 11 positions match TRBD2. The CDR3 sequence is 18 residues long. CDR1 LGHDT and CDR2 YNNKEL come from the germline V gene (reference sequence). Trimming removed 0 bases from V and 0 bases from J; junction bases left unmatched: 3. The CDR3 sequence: CASSQESSGGTNTGELFF. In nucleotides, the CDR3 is TGTGCCAGCAGCCAAGAGTCTAGCGGGGGGACGAACACCGGGGAGCTGTTTTTT.

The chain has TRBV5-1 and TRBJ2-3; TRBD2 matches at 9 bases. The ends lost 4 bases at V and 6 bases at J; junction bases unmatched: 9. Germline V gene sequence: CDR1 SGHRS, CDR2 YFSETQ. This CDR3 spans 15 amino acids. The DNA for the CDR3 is TGCGCCAGCAGCGCCGGATTAGCGGGGGTTGATACGCAGTATTTT. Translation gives CASSAGLAGVDTQYF.

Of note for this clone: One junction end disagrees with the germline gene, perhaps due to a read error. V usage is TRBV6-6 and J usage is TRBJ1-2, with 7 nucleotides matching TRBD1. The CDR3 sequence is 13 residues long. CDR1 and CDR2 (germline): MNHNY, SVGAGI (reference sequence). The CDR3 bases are TGTGCCAGCACTTACAGAGGGGGCTCTGGCTACACCTTC. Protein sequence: CASTYRGGSGYTF.